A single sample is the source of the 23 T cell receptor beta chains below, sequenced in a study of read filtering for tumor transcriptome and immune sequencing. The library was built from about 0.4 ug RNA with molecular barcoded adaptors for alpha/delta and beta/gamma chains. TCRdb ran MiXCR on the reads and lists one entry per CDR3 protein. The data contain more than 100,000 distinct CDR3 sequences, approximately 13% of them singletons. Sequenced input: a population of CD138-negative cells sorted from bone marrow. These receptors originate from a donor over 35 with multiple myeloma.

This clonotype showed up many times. Here the CDR3 DNA reads TGCAGTGCTCCCCTAAACACCGGGGAGCTGTTTTTT. It is translated as CSAPLNTGELFF. The chain joins TRBV20-1 to TRBJ2-2; D unclear. The CDR3 length is 12 residues. V was shortened by 5 bases and J by 2 bases, with 6 bases between the two germline ends. Germline CDR1 is DFQATT and CDR2 is SNEGSKA (reference sequence).

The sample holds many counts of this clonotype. The CDR3 DNA follows: TGTGCCACTGTTAAGGACGGAAAAAGCAATCAGCCCCAGCATTTT. Translating gives CATVKDGKSNQPQHF. V usage is TRBV6-2 or TRBV6-3 and J usage is TRBJ1-5, with D unclear. V lost 10 bases, J lost 1 base, and 17 bases lay in between. Germline V gene sequence: CDR1 MNHEY, CDR2 SVGEGT. This CDR3 is built from 15 residues.

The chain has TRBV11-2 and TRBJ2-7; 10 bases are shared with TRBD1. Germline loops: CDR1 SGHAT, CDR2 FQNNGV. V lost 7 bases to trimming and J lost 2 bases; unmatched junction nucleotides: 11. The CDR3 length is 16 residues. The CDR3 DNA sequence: TGTGCCAGCAACTTCGTAGGGACAGGGGCGCCCTACGAGCAGTACTTC. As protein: CASNFVGTGAPYEQYF.

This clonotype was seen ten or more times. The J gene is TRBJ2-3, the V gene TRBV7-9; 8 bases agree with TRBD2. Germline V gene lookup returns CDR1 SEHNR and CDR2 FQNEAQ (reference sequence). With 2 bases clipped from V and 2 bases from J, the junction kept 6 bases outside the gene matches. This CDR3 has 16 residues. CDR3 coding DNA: TGTGCCAGCAGCTTAATGTGGCGGGGGGACACAGATACGCAGTATTTT. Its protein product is CASSLMWRGDTDTQYF.

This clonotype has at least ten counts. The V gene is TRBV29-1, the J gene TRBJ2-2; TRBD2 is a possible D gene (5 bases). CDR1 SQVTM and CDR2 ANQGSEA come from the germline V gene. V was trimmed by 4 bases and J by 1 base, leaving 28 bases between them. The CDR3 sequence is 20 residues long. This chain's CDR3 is CSVGPPLRGLQRGNTGELFF. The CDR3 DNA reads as TGCAGCGTTGGTCCCCCACTACGAGGGCTACAAAGAGGGAACACCGGGGAGCTGTTTTTT.

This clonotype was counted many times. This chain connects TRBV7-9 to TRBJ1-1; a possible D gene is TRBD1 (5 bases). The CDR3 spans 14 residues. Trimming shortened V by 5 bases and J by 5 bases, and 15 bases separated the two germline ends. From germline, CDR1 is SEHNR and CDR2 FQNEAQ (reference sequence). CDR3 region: CASSPGTLRTEAFF. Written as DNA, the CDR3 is TGTGCCAGCAGCCCTGGGACGTTGAGGACTGAAGCTTTCTTT.

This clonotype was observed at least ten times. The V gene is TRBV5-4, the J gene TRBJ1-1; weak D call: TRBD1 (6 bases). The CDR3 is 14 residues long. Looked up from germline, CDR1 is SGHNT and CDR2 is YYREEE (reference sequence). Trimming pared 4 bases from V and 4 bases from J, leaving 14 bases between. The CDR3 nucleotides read TGTGCCAGCAGCCCACAGGGAAGGCGCACTGAAGCTTTCTTT. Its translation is CASSPQGRRTEAFF.

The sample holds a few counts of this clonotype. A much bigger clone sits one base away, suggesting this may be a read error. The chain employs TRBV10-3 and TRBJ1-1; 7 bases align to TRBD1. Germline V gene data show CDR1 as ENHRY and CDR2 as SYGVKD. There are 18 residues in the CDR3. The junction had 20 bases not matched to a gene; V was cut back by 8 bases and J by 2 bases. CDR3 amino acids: CAIGAISGGRDSNTEAFF. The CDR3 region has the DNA TGTGCCATCGGTGCCATATCAGGAGGCCGGGACAGTAACACTGAAGCTTTCTTT.

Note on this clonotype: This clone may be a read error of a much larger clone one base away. CDR3 in amino acids: CASSSGLPEQYF. In nucleotides, the CDR3 is TGTGCCAGCAGTTCCGGGCTGCCGGAGCAGTACTTC. The chain combines TRBV27 with TRBJ2-7, with D hard to call. CDR1 is MNHEY, CDR2 SMNVEV, per germline (reference sequence). The CDR3 is made up of 12 amino acids. Trimming stripped 4 bases from V and 7 bases from J, with 11 bases between.

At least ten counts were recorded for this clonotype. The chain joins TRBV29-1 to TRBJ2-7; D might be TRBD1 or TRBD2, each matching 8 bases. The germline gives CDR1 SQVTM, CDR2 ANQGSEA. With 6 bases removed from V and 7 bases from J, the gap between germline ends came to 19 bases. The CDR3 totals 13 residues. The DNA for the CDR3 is TGCAGCGTCCTTGATAGCGGGACAGGAGAGCAGTACTTC. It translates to CSVLDSGTGEQYF.

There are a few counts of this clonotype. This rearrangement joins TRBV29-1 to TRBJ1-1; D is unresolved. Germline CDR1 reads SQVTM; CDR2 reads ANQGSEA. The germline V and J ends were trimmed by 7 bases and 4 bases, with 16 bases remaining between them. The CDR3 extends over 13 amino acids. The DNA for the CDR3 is TGCAGCGGGGAGGTAGTGTCGCTCACTGAAGCTTTCTTT. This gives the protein CSGEVVSLTEAFF.

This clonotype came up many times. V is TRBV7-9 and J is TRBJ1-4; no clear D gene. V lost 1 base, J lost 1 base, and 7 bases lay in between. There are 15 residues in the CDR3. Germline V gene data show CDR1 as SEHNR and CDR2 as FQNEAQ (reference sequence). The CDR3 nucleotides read TGTGCCAGCAGCTTAGTCGATGGAACTAATGAAAAACTGTTTTTT. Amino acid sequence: CASSLVDGTNEKLFF.

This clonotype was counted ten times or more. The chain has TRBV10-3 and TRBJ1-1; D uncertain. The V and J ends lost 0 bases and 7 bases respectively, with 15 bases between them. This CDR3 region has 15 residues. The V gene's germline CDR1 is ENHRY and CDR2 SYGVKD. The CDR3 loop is CAISESRGLRIEAFF. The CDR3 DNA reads TGTGCCATCAGTGAGTCAAGAGGGCTGAGGATTGAAGCTTTCTTT.

The CDR3 reads CAIRDRGRDTQYF. The DNA for the CDR3 is TGTGCCATCAGGGACAGGGGGCGTGATACGCAGTATTTT. This rearrangement joins TRBV10-3 to TRBJ2-3; 11 nucleotides agree with TRBD1. The CDR3 is made up of 13 amino acids. The V and J ends lost 6 bases and 6 bases, in that order; junction bases with no gene match: 2. Germline V lookup: CDR1 ENHRY, CDR2 SYGVKD.

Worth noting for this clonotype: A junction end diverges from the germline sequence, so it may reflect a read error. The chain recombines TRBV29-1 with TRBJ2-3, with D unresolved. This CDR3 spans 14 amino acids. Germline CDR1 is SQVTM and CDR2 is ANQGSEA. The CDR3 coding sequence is TGCAGCGTAGGGCGAAAACTTAGCACAGATACGCGGTATTTT. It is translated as CSVGRKLSTDTRYF.

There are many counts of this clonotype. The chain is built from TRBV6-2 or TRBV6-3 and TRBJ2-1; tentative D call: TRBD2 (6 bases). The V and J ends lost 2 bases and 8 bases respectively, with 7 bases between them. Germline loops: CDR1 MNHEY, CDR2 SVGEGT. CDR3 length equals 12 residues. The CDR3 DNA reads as TGTGCCAGCAGTTACGCGGGGTATGAGCAGTTCTTC. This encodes CASSYAGYEQFF.

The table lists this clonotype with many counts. This CDR3 reads CASQPGGVAKNIQYF. The CDR3 region has the DNA TGTGCCAGCCAACCCGGGGGGGTAGCCAAAAACATTCAGTACTTC. The rearrangement uses TRBV6-2 or TRBV6-3 and TRBJ2-4; 8 bases align to TRBD2. This CDR3 is built from 15 residues. V lost 8 bases, J lost 0 bases, and 6 bases stayed unmatched. Per the germline V gene, CDR1 is MNHEY and CDR2 is SVGEGT.

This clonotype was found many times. Written as DNA, the CDR3 is TGCGCCAGCAGCTTGGACCTGACAGGGTATGATAGAACCCCCGGCTACACCTTC. Amino acid sequence: CASSLDLTGYDRTPGYTF. The genes are TRBV5-1 and TRBJ1-2; 7 positions match TRBD1. Unmatched junction bases numbered 19, after V lost 0 bases and J lost 8 bases. Germline-derived CDR1 and CDR2 are SGHRS and YFSETQ. The CDR3 spans 18 residues.

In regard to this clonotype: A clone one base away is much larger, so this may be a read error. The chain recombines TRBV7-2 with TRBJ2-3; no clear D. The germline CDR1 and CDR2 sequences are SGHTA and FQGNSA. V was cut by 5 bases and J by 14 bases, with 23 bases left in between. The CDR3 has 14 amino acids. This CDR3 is CASSNLLTVGKRYF. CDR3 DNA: TGTGCCAGCAGCAACCTTCTAACCGTTGGGAAGCGGTATTTT.

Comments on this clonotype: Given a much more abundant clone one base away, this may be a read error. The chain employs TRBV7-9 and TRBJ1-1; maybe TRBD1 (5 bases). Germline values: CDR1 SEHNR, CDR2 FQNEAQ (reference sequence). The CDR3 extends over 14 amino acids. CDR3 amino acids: CASSFVKGITGAFF. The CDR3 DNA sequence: TGTGCCAGCAGCTTCGTTAAGGGGATCACTGGAGCTTTCTTT.

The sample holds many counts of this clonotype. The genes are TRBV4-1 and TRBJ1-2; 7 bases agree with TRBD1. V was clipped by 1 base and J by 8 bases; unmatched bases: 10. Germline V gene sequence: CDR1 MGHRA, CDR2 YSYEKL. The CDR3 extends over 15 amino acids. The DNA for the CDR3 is TGCGCCAGCAGCCAAGTCGCAGGGGGATCCGGCGGCTACACCTTC. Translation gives CASSQVAGGSGGYTF.

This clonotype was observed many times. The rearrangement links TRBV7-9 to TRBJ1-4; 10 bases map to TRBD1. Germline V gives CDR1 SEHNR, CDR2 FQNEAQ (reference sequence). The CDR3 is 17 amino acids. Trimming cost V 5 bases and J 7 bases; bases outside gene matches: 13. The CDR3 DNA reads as TGTGCCAGCAGCGACCGGGACAGGGGCCGTTTACTTGAAAAACTGTTTTTT. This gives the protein CASSDRDRGRLLEKLFF.

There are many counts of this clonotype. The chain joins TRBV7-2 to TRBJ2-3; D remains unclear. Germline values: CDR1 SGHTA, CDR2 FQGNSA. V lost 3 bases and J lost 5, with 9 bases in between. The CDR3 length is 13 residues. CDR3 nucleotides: TGTGCCAGCAGCTTTCGGACCCGAGATACGCAGTATTTT. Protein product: CASSFRTRDTQYF.